Given below is one T cell receptor (beta chain) in context. Its antigen remains unidentified. PCR employed 60 Vbeta and 13 Jbeta primers. Using immunoSEQ multiplex PCR, the repertoire was profiled, and TCRdb retains in-frame clones only, with some absent. The sample yields 100,000 to 150,000 clones, 60% to 85% seen once. Germline V gives CDR1 WNHNN, CDR2 SYGVQD (reference sequence). CDR3 size: 14 residues. Trimming removed 6 bases at V and 7 bases at J, with 18 bases between. The record originates from a study of cytomegalovirus exposure and HLA in healthy donors. Study-wide context: Of around 400 genotyped donors, around 86% grouped in the Caucasian-associated ancestry cluster. General study results and limits: Confirmation in vitro established that a few CMV-associated chains were specific for CMV antigens.

J is TRBJ1-1 and V is TRBV10-1; D not certain. Sequencing was carried out using PBMCs. The receptor was isolated from a man in his thirties or forties in good health and CMV-seronegative. CDR3 DNA: TGCGCCAGCAGCGATACGAGGGTACGGTTTGAAGCTTTCTTT. Translated, it gives CASSDTRVRFEAFF.